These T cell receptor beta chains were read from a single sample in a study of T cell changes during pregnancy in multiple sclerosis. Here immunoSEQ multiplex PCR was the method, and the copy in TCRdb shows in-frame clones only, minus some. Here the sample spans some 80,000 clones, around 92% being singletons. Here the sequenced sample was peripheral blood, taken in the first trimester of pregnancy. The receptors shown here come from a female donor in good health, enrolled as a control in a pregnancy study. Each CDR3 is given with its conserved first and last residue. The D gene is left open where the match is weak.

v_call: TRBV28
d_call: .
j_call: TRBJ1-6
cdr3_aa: CASSFQQVFHSPLHF

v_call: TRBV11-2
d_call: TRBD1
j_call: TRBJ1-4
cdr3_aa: CASSPDRGMEKLFF

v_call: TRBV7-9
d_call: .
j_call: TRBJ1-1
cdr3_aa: CASSLTGLEAFF

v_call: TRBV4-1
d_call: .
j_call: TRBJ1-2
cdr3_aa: CASSPVGEYGYTF

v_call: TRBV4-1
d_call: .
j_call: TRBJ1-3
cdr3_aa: CASSQSGNTIYF

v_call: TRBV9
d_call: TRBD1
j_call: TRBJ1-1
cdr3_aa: CASSVVQGAGEAFF

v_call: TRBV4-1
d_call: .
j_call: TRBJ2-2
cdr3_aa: CASSRDATDAGELFF

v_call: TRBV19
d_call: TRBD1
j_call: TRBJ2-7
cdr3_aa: CASTMMGQSGGEQYF

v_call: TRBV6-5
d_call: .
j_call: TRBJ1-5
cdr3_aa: CASSYSTGTRQPQHF

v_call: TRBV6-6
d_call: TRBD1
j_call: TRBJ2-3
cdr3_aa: CASRPGQGTDTQYF

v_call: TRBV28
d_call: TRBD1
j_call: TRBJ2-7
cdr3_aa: CASRDPGQPDEQYF

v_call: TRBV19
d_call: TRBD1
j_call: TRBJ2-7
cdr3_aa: CASSTDRGYEQYF

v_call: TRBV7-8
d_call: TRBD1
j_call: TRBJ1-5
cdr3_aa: CASSPGQGASNQPQHF

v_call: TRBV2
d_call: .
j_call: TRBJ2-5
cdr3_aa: CASSRTSETQYF

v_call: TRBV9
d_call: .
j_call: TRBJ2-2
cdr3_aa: CASSVPVNTGELFF

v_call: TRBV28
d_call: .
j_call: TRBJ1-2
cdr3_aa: CASSTFGGYGYTF

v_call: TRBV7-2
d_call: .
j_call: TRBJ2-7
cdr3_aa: CASSPTAGQGYEQYF

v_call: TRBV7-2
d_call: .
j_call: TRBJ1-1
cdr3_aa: CASSDNRDTEAFF

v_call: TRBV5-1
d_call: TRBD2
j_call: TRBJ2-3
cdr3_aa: CASGGVTTDTQYF

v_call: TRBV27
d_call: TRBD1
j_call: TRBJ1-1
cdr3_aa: CASSLWDRGEAFF

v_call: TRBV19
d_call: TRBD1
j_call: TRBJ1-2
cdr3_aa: CASSKGQGIYGYTF

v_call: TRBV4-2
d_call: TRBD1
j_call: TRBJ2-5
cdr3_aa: CASSLSPRQGAGETQYF

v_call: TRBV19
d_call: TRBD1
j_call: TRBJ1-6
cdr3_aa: CASRLDRGANNSPLHF

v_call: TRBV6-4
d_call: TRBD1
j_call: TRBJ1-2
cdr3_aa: CASSPEDRLRGYTF

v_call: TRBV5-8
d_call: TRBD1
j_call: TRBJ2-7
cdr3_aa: CASSSRDGRGEQYF

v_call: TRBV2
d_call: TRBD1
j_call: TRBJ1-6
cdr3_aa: CASIGTDYNSPLHF

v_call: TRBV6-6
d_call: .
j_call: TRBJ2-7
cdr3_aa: CASSSASTWPSYEQYF

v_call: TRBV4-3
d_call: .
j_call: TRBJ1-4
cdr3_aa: CASSHISRGEEKLFF

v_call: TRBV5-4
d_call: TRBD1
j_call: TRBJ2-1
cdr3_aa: CASSSRQGSSYNEQFF

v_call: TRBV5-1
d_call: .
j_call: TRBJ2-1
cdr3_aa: CASSRGIGDEQFF

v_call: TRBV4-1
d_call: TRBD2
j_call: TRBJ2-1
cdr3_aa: CASSQDWTSVSEQFF

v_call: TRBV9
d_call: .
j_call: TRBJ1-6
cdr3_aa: CASSVEEFSPLHF

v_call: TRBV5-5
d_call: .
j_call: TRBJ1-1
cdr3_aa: CASSFRGTFGLNTEAFF

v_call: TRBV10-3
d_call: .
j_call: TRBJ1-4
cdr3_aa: CAISEGRPEGEKLFF

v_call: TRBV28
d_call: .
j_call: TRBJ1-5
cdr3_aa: CASSFRTAIFSNQPQHF

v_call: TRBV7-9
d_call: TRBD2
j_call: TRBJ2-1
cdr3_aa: CASSQGLARNEQFF

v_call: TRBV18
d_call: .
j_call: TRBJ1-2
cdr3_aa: CASSPENMAVNYGYTF

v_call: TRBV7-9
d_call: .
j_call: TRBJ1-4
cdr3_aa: CASTRDIYGEKLFF

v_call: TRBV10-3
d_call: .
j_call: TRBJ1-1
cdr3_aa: CAISEEGQNTEAFF

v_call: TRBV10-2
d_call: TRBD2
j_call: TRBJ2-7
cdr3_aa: CASSVNPGLAYEQYF

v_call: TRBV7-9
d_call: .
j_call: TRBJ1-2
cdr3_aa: CASSPQSGYTF

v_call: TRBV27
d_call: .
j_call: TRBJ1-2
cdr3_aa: CASSLGGDGYTF

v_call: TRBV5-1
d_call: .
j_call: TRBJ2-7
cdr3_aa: CASSLASSYEQYF

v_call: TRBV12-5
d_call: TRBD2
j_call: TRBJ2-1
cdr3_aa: CASGLVLGGGASYNEQFF

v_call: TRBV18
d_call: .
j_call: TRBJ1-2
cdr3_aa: CASSPITGHGYTF

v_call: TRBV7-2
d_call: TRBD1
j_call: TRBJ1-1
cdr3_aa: CASSNRQGSAFF

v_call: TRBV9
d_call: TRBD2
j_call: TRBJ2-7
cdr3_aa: CASSRTTSGGSYEQYF

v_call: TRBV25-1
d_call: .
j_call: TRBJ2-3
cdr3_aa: CASSEGTWFTDTQYF

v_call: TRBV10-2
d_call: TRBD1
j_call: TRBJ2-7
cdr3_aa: CASSDWDRGRYEQYF

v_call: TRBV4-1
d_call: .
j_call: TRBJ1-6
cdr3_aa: CASSQEVFGGFLHF

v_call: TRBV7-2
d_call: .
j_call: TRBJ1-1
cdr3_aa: CASRSQASLEAFF

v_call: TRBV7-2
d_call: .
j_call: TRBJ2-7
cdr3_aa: CASSLIPGSEQYF

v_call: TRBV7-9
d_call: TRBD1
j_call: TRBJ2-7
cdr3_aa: CASSIPGQGNNEQYF

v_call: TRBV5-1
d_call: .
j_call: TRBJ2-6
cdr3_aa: CASSLAGPGANVLTF

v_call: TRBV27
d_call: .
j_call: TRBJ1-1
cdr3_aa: CASSYTGVAAEAFF

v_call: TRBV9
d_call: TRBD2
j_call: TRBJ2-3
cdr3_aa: CASSVGTSGTDTQYF

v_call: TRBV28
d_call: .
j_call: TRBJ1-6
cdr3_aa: CASRTDFRGLTFLHSSSYNSPLHF

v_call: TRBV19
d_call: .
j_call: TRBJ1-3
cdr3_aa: CASSREGLISGNTIYF

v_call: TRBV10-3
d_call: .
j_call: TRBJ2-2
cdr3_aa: CAISERDTGELFF